The rows below give T cell receptor beta chains drawn from one sample of a study of CD8 T cells in Susac syndrome. TCRdb re-derived calls from the immunoSEQ multiplex PCR reads in MiXCR, one entry per CDR3 protein. The profile shows more than 100,000 distinct CDR3 sequences, over 75% of them singletons. Material: CD8+ T cells from PBMCs. The receptors here all came from a human donor with multiple sclerosis. Both conserved end residues are part of each CDR3. The order of the fields is clone size, D gene, V gene, J gene, CDR3 protein, CDR3 DNA. A D gene is named only where the DNA matches it firmly. Where a row states a size, it is once, few, many or the class of an expanded clone; other rows omit it.

.	TRBD2	TRBV10-3	TRBJ2-3	CAISESWGSGATDTQYF	TGTGCCATCAGTGAGTCGTGGGGGAGCGGGGCCACAGATACGCAGTATTTT
once	TRBD1	TRBV2	TRBJ1-4	CASTPPPPGQRNEKLFF	TGTGCCAGCACTCCGCCACCTCCGGGACAGAGGAATGAAAAACTGTTTTTT
.	.	TRBV27	TRBJ2-7	CASSLSSTYEQHF	TGTGCCAGCAGTTTATCGTCCACCTACGAGCAGCACTTC
.	.	TRBV3-1	TRBJ1-1	CASSHPPLNTEAFF	TGTGCCAGCAGCCACCCCCCCCTGAACACTGAAGCTTTCTTT
few	.	TRBV4-3	TRBJ2-1	CASSQRVGVWEQFF	TGCGCCAGCAGCCAAAGGGTCGGGGTCTGGGAGCAGTTCTTC
.	TRBD1	TRBV5-1	TRBJ1-5	CASSFQGDHF	TGCGCCAGCAGCTTCCAGGGGGATCATTTT
.	.	TRBV12-3/TRBV12-4	TRBJ1-5	CASSSGTESVQHF	TGTGCCAGCAGTAGCGGGACGGAGTCGGTCCAGCATTTT
.	.	TRBV2	TRBJ1-1	CASSPQKHPPEAFF	TGTGCCAGCAGTCCTCAGAAGCATCCCCCTGAAGCTTTCTTT
few	.	TRBV19	TRBJ2-1	CASSMWEGEQFF	TGTGCCAGTAGTATGTGGGAAGGTGAGCAGTTCTTC
.	.	TRBV30	TRBJ1-5	CAWSSGPRQPQHF	TGTGCCTGGAGCTCAGGGCCCCGTCAGCCCCAGCATTTT
.	TRBD1	TRBV19	TRBJ1-5	CASRLRDSLVNQPQHF	TGTGCCAGTAGGCTCAGGGACAGTCTAGTGAATCAGCCCCAGCATTTT
.	.	TRBV5-1	TRBJ2-1	CASSAAVEGDEQFF	TGCGCCAGCAGCGCGGCGGTAGAGGGGGATGAGCAGTTCTTC
.	TRBD1	TRBV13	TRBJ2-7	CASYSGGRGEQYF	TGTGCCAGCTACTCAGGGGGCCGTGGCGAGCAGTACTTC
few	.	TRBV29-1	TRBJ2-1	CSVVWAGPFNSYNEQFF	TGCAGCGTTGTATGGGCCGGACCCTTCAATTCCTACAATGAGCAGTTCTTC
.	.	TRBV6-5	TRBJ2-1	CASSPFSGEQFF	TGTGCCAGCAGCCCTTTCTCGGGTGAGCAGTTCTTC
.	.	TRBV9	TRBJ1-6	CASSGPTGSTRSPLHF	TGTGCCAGCAGCGGCCCGACAGGCTCGACAAGGTCACCCCTCCACTTT